This TCR beta chain was found in a study of early T cells in non-severe SARS-CoV-2 infection. Study context: The chains were unpaired, and the sequenced material was bulk RNA from unsorted whole blood. General study points: CD4 and private specificities were missed by VDJdb matching, which favored anti-spike CD8 responses.

Comment on this clonotype: The antigen remains unidentified.

Individual cDNA molecules received unique molecular identifiers. In TCRdb, the 5' RACE reads were re-called with MiXCR into one record per CDR3 protein. This table holds tens of thousands of distinct CDR3 sequences, 9.5% to 15% found once. V lost 6 bases and J 3 bases, leaving 15 bases between the germline ends. Germline assignment: CDR1 MNHNS and CDR2 SASEGT. The CDR3 extends over 14 amino acids. The rearrangement joins TRBV6-1 to TRBJ2-7; D perhaps matches TRBD1 (5 bases). The origin of this receptor is an adult who was a healthcare worker with PCR-confirmed SARS-CoV-2 infection or an uninfected control (not recorded which). The sample here was whole blood, taken at baseline. The CDR3 reads CASRGIARGYEQYF. The CDR3 DNA reads as TGTGCCAGCAGGGGAATCGCTAGGGGCTACGAGCAGTACTTC.